The clone carrying this TCR beta chain was observed a few times. Antigen unknown. Expressed TCRB transcripts got sequenced, as all isolated RNA was reverse transcribed. Libraries were prepared by immunoSEQ multiplex PCR; TCRdb keeps only in-frame clonotypes and omits some of them. The sample contains under 200,000 clones, over 7.5% of which appear only once. The data stem from a study of beta chain features in type 1 diabetes. On the study more broadly: The number of sorted cells examined across all samples was under 140,000,000. Study-wide results and caveats: Diminished insertions and augmented deletions at VDJ junctions characterized type 1 diabetes patients.

Stem cell-like memory, regulatory, central memory and naive CD4+ cells were sorted via CD45RO/CCR7/CD25/CD127/CD95/CD27. This CDR3 is 15 amino acids long. Germline assignment: CDR1 GTSNPN and CDR2 SVGIG (reference sequence). V was shortened by 0 bases and J by 0 bases, with 6 bases between the two germline ends. This TCR was recovered from a woman under 30 in good health. Sequenced sample: central memory CD4+ T cells from blood. This chain joins TRBV30 and TRBJ2-6, with a tentative D call TRBD1 (5 bases). CDR3 bases: TGTGCCTGGAGTGTAGGACACTCTGGGGCCAACGTCCTGACTTTC. This encodes CAWSVGHSGANVLTF.